The rows below give T cell receptor beta chains drawn from one sample of a study of T cells in Graves' hyperthyroidism and ophthalmopathy. MiXCR, applied by TCRdb to the multiplex PCR reads, yields one record per CDR3 protein. The table includes 300,000 to 400,000 distinct CDR3 sequences, approximately 17% detected once. The sample taken for sequencing was blood. These receptors were obtained from a man aged 18 to 29 with Graves' ophthalmopathy. Each CDR3 is given with its conserved first and last residue. D genes are given only for firm matches. A clone size is listed for some rows: how often the clone was seen (once, few, many), or a class if it is expanded.

>-|TRBV9|few|TRBJ1-2
TGTGCCAGCAGCGTCCAGGGAATCGGCGAGGGCTACACCTTC
CASSVQGIGEGYTF
>-|TRBV9|many|TRBJ2-3
TGTGCCAGCAGCGTAGGTGGCCCCGCAGATACGCAGTATTTT
CASSVGGPADTQYF
>-|TRBV29-1|few|TRBJ1-2
TGCAGCGTTGAGGAAGGGCCGAATGGCTACACCTTC
CSVEEGPNGYTF
>-|TRBV2|-|TRBJ1-3
TGTGCCAGCGCCGTAGGGAGTATGGGAAACACCATATATTTT
CASAVGSMGNTIYF
>-|TRBV19|-|TRBJ1-2
TGTGCCAGTAGTATAGTCGGGACCTATGGCTACACCTTC
CASSIVGTYGYTF
>-|TRBV19|-|TRBJ1-5
TGTGCCAGTAGTCCGCCTAAGTGGGGCGGTGGTCAGCCCCAGCATTTT
CASSPPKWGGGQPQHF
>-|TRBV29-1|-|TRBJ2-4
TGCAGCGTTGAAGATCACTGGGGGGACGACAGAATGATGGCCAAAAACATTCAGTACTTC
CSVEDHWGDDRMMAKNIQYF
>TRBD1|TRBV14|many|TRBJ1-1
TGTGCCAGCAGCCGCTCAGGGGGCACTGAAGCTTTCTTT
CASSRSGGTEAFF
>-|TRBV3-1|many|TRBJ1-4
TGTGCCAGCAGCCAAGATAGGGAGGGTGCGAGTGAAAAACTGTTTTTT
CASSQDREGASEKLFF
>-|TRBV20-1|few|TRBJ1-3
TGCAGTGCTAGACAGGGTTACCGAGACACCATATATTTT
CSARQGYRDTIYF
>-|TRBV18|many|TRBJ1-1
TGTGCCAGCTCACCAGGCGGGGACACTGAAGCTTTCTTT
CASSPGGDTEAFF
>TRBD1|TRBV3-1|-|TRBJ1-2
TGTGCCAGCAGCCAAGTAGGGGGCCAGTATGGCTACACCTTC
CASSQVGGQYGYTF
>-|TRBV5-1|many|TRBJ2-1
TGTGCCAGCAGCCTCCTAAGCTCCTACAATGAGCAGTTCTTC
CASSLLSSYNEQFF
>-|TRBV25-1|-|TRBJ2-2
TGTGCCAGCAGTGAAGGGGCAGTCGGCAACACCGGGGAGCTGTTTTTT
CASSEGAVGNTGELFF
>-|TRBV28|many|TRBJ1-4
TGTGCCAGCAGTTTACCCTGGACGGACTCAAATGAAAAACTGTTTTTT
CASSLPWTDSNEKLFF
>-|TRBV19|-|TRBJ1-2
TGTGCCAGTAGTATTTCGGACTATGGCTACACCTTC
CASSISDYGYTF
>TRBD1|TRBV29-1|many|TRBJ2-1
TGCAGCGTTGACCCGGGACAGGGCTTGGATGAGCAGTTCTTC
CSVDPGQGLDEQFF
>TRBD1|TRBV19|-|TRBJ2-2
TGTGCCAGTAGTTCGGGACAGGGGATTTGGGCCGGGGAGCTGTTTTTT
CASSSGQGIWAGELFF
>-|TRBV12-3/TRBV12-4|-|TRBJ2-6
TGTGCCAGCGGTGAGGCTTCTGGGGCCAACGTCCTGACTTTC
CASGEASGANVLTF
>-|TRBV7-8|many|TRBJ1-2
TGTGCCAGCAGACTAACCAGAGACAGGTCCCGGGGCTATGGCTACACCTTC
CASRLTRDRSRGYGYTF
>TRBD2|TRBV6-4|many|TRBJ2-5
TGTGCCAGCAGTACGACTAGCGGGGGGCAAGAGACCCAGTACTTC
CASSTTSGGQETQYF
>-|TRBV6-1|many|TRBJ2-7
TGTGCCAGCAGTGCCGGTTTCGAGCAGTACTTC
CASSAGFEQYF
>TRBD2|TRBV4-1|many|TRBJ2-5
TGCGCCAGCAGCCTGAGACTAGCGGGACAAGAGACCCAGTACTTC
CASSLRLAGQETQYF
>TRBD1|TRBV12-3/TRBV12-4|few|TRBJ1-5
TGTGCCAGCACCCAGACAGGGGGAGGCAATCAGCCCCAGCATTTT
CASTQTGGGNQPQHF
>TRBD1|TRBV4-2|-|TRBJ1-4
TGTGCCAGCAGCCAAGTCCAGGGGGCTAACGGGGAAAAACTGTTTTTT
CASSQVQGANGEKLFF
>-|TRBV27|few|TRBJ2-7
TGTGCCAGCAGTCCTAACTCCAACCTTTACTGCGAGCAGTACTTC
CASSPNSNLYCEQYF
>-|TRBV20-1|-|TRBJ1-1
TGCAGTGCGAGCGTCGGAGGAGTGGACACTGACGCTTTCTTT
CSASVGGVDTDAFF